This T cell receptor beta chain was captured by sequencing in a study of shared clonotypes between healthy human individuals. Libraries were prepared by immunoSEQ multiplex PCR; TCRdb keeps only in-frame clonotypes and omits some of them. There are 450,000 to 500,000 clones in the sample; 70% to 85% occur only once, and more than 10% lies in the top ten. Germline lookup yields CDR1 GTSNPN and CDR2 SVGIG (reference sequence). The CDR3 length is 13 residues. Trimming cost V 8 bases and J 5 bases; bases outside gene matches: 7. The sample taken for sequencing was PBMCs. The chain uses TRBV30 and TRBJ2-2; 8 bases fit TRBD1. The TCR comes from a woman in her 40s in good health. Some clones in this sample may be carry-over from other donors' samples. The CDR3 is CAARGLVTGELFF. The DNA for the CDR3 is TGTGCCGCCAGGGGGCTAGTGACCGGGGAGCTGTTTTTT.